This T cell receptor beta chain was observed in a study of response to subunit inactivated influenza vaccine. Findings of the study overall: The authors offered the suggestion that each seasonal influenza vaccination recruits few new T cells.

CDR3 length equals 13 residues. V shed 6 bases and J shed 7 bases, with 10 bases lying between them. Germline values: CDR1 SGHTA, CDR2 FQGTGA. Turning to this clonotype: Its antigen is as yet unknown.

Each CDR3 protein gets one entry after TCRdb re-called the RT-PCR reads with MiXCR. The sample records about 480,000 distinct CDR3 sequences, over 10% being singletons. This specimen consisted of PBMCs from blood, obtained 35 to 45 days after vaccination. This TCR was recovered from a man aged 50-60 years who received an inactivated influenza vaccine. This chain uses TRBV7-3 with TRBJ1-6; possible D gene TRBD1, 5 bases. The CDR3 nucleotides are TGTGCCAGCAGGGCGGGACGCAATTCACCCCTCCACTTT. Its protein is CASRAGRNSPLHF.